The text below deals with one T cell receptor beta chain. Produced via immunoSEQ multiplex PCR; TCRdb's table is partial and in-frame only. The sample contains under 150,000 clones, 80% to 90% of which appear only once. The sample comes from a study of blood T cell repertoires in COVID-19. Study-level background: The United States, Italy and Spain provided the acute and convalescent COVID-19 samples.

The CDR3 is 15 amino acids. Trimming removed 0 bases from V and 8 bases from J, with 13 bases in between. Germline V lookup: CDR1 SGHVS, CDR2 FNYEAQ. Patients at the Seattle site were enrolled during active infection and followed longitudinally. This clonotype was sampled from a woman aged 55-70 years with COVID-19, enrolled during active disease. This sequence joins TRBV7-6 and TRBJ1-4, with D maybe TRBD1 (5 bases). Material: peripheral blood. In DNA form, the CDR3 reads TGTGCCAGCAGCTTAGCGCGGCAGGGTTGGGAAAAACTGTTTTTT. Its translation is CASSLARQGWEKLFF.